This passage covers 2 T cell receptor beta chains from one sample sequenced in a study of T cell changes during pregnancy in multiple sclerosis. The assay was immunoSEQ multiplex PCR, and TCRdb's table has in-frame clones only and misses some. This sample has more than 95,000 clones, with roughly nine tenths found just once. The input for sequencing was peripheral blood, taken after pregnancy. These TCRs come from a female donor with multiple sclerosis, enrolled in a pregnancy study.

The rearrangement uses TRBV30 and TRBJ1-5; weak D call: TRBD1 (6 bases). The CDR3 is made up of 13 amino acids. Germline V lookup: CDR1 GTSNPN, CDR2 SVGIG (reference sequence). Trimming pared 1 base from V and 5 bases from J, leaving 9 bases between. The CDR3 here is CAWSGGQDQPQHF. In DNA form, the CDR3 reads TGTGCCTGGAGTGGGGGGCAGGATCAGCCCCAGCATTTT.

CDR3 sequence (DNA): TGCGCCAGCAGCTTGGTTCGGTCCGCCTACGAGCAGTACTTC. Amino acids: CASSLVRSAYEQYF. The chain combines TRBV5-1 with TRBJ2-7, with D unresolved. Germline V gene sequence: CDR1 SGHRS, CDR2 YFSETQ. This CDR3 is 14 amino acids long. Trimming removed 0 bases at V and 2 bases at J, with 9 bases between.